The entry below describes one TCR beta chain. This sample stems from a study of blood T cell repertoires in COVID-19. Study background: Some COVID-19 samples were acute and others convalescent; all came from the United States, Italy and Spain. PBMCs, B-cell-depleted T cells, or T cells provided the cDNA or gDNA that made up the material.

Libraries were prepared by immunoSEQ multiplex PCR; TCRdb keeps only in-frame clonotypes and omits some of them. Here the sample spans some 300,000 clones, around nine tenths being singletons. Participants, about 18 to 90 years old, spanned 25 or so US areas. Clinical history reported by participants formed the basis on which cohorts were assigned. V trimming: 5 bases; J trimming: 8 bases; junction bases outside the gene matches: 14. This CDR3 contains 16 residues. CDR1 is KGHDR, CDR2 SFDVKD, per germline. The chain joins TRBV24-1 to TRBJ2-1; 7 bases fit TRBD1. The sample comprised PBMCs or T cells enriched from blood (not recorded which). The receptor was isolated from a woman in her twenties or thirties who had recovered from COVID-19. CDR3 region: CATSASRAGGTDEQFF. The CDR3 DNA is TGTGCCACCAGTGCGAGTCGGGCAGGGGGTACCGATGAGCAGTTCTTC.